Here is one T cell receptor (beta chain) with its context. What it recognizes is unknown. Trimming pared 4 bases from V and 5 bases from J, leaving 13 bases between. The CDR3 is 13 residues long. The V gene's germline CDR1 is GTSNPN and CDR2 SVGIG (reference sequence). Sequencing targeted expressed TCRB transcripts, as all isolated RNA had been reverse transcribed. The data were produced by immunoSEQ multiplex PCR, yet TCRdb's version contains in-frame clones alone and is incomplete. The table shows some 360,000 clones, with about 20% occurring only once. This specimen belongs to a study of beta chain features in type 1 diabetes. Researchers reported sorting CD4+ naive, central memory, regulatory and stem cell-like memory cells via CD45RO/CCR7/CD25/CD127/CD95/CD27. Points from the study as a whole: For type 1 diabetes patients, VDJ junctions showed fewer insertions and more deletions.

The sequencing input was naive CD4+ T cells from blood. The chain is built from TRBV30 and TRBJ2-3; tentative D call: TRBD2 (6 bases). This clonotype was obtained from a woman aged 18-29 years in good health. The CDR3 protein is CAWTPPGGDTQYF. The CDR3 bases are TGTGCCTGGACCCCCCCCGGGGGAGATACGCAGTATTTT.